These 10 T cell receptor beta chains were all obtained from the same sample, sequenced in a study of blood T cell repertoires in COVID-19. This table comes from immunoSEQ multiplex PCR, and its TCRdb copy is limited to in-frame clones, with some not included. The table shows approximately 120,000 clones, with approximately 77% occurring only once. The sample taken for sequencing was peripheral blood. The receptors shown here come from a man older than 75 with acute or convalescent COVID-19.

This chain uses TRBV3-1 (or the pseudogene TRBV3-2) with TRBJ1-5; tentatively, D is TRBD1 (5 bases). CDR3 length equals 13 residues. The germline gives CDR1 LGHDT, CDR2 YNNKEL (reference sequence). Trimming took 0 bases from V and 7 from J, leaving 7 bases between them. CDR3 sequence: CASSQEGEQPQHF. The CDR3 nucleotides read TGTGCCAGCAGCCAAGAAGGGGAACAGCCCCAGCATTTT.

The chain recombines TRBV5-6 with TRBJ1-6; weak D call: TRBD1 (5 bases). V lost 0 bases, J lost 7 bases, and 8 bases lay in between. The germline gives CDR1 SGHDT, CDR2 YYEEEE. CDR3 length: 14 residues. Written as DNA, the CDR3 is TGTGCCAGCAGCTTGGACAGGCGAAATTCACCCCTCCACTTT. It yields the protein CASSLDRRNSPLHF. The full variable domain, with the rest looked up from reference TRBV5-6 and TRBJ1-6, is DAGVTQSPTHLIKTRGQQVTLRCSPKSGHDTVSWYQQALGQGPQFIFQYYEEEERQRGNFPDRFSGHQFPNYSSELNVNALLLGDSALYLCASSLDRRNSPLHFGNGTRLTVT.

The chain couples TRBV9 to TRBJ2-7; possibly TRBD1 for D (5 bases). Germline CDR1 is SGDLS and CDR2 is YYNGEE. V shed 4 bases and J shed 0 bases, with 14 bases lying between them. The CDR3 loop spans 15 amino acids. CDR3 in amino acids: CASSPDSLTSYEQYF. Written as DNA, the CDR3 is TGTGCCAGCAGCCCCGACAGCCTTACCTCCTACGAGCAGTACTTC.

This clone came up a few times. The chain is built from TRBV25-1 and TRBJ1-2; 9 bases align to TRBD1. This CDR3 comprises 15 residues. Germline V lookup: CDR1 MGHDK, CDR2 SYGVNS. V lost 3 bases to trimming and J lost 5 bases; unmatched junction nucleotides: 7. The CDR3 loop reads CASSDPRTGAYGYTF. DNA for the CDR3: TGTGCCAGCAGTGATCCCAGGACAGGGGCGTATGGCTACACCTTC.

This clone was counted a few times. The genes are TRBV7-2 and TRBJ2-7; 9 positions match TRBD1. CDR3 size: 13 residues. Germline CDR1 reads SGHTA; CDR2 reads FQGNSA. The trim removed 7 bases at V and 8 bases at J, leaving 9 bases unmatched. The CDR3 DNA reads TGTGCCAGCAACACTCGGACAGGGGACAAGCAGTACTTC. Residues: CASNTRTGDKQYF.

The chain combines TRBV6-5 with TRBJ1-5; D may be TRBD1 (6 bases). V was clipped by 6 bases and J by 5 bases, with 11 bases between them. In germline, CDR1 is MNHEY, CDR2 SVGAGI. CDR3 length equals 13 residues. The DNA of the CDR3 is TGTGCCAGCAGGGAGAGGACAGATCAGCCCCAGCATTTT. Protein sequence: CASRERTDQPQHF.

This clone has only one observation. The V and J genes are TRBV3-1 (or the pseudogene TRBV3-2) and TRBJ2-2; D unclear. The germline V gene has CDR1 LGHDT and CDR2 YNNKEL (reference sequence). Trimming stripped 0 bases from V and 1 base from J, with 12 bases between. CDR3 length: 17 amino acids. This CDR3 is CASSQDPRPVNTGELFF. The CDR3 nucleotides are TGTGCCAGCAGCCAAGACCCCAGGCCGGTGAACACCGGGGAGCTGTTTTTT.

A few counts support this clone. The genes are TRBV10-3 and TRBJ1-1, with D perhaps matching TRBD1 (5 bases). CDR1 ENHRY and CDR2 SYGVKD come from the germline V gene. The CDR3 runs 13 residues. The ends were cut back, 10 bases at V and 11 bases at J, with 23 bases in the middle. The CDR3: CATADNLGVEAFF. The CDR3 region has the DNA TGTGCCACCGCGGACAATCTTGGGGTAGAGGCTTTCTTT.

This sequence joins TRBV5-4 and TRBJ1-5, with 8 bases fitting TRBD1. Germline V gene sequence: CDR1 SGHNT, CDR2 YYREEE (reference sequence). The CDR3 spans 15 residues. V shed 5 bases and J 6 bases; nucleotides not matched to a gene: 10. Here the CDR3 reads CASSRPGQGTQPQHF. In nucleotides, the CDR3 is TGTGCCAGCAGTCGCCCTGGACAGGGAACTCAGCCCCAGCATTTT.

The chain links TRBV2 to TRBJ2-1; 12 bases align to TRBD2. Germline V gives CDR1 SNHLY, CDR2 FYNNEI. CDR3 length: 14 amino acids. The J segment lost 7 bases and the V segment lost 8 bases, leaving 6 bases of the junction unmatched. CDR3: CASRLAGAANEQFF. For the CDR3, the DNA is TGTGCCAGCCGACTAGCGGGGGCCGCTAATGAGCAGTTCTTC.